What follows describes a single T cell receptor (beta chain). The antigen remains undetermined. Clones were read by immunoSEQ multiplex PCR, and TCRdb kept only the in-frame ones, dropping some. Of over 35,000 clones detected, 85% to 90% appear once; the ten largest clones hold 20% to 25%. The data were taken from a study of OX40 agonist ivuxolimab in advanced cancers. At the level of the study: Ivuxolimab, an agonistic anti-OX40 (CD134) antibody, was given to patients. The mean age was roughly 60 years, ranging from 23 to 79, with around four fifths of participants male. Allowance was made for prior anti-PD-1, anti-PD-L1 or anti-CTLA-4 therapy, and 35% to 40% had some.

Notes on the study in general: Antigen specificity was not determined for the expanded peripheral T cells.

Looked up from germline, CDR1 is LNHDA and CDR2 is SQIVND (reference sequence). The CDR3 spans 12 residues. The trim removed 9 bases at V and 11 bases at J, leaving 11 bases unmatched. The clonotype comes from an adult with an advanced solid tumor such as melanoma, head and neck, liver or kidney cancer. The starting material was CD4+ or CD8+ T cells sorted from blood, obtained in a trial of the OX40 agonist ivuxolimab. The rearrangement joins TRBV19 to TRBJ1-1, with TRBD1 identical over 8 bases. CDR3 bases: TGTGCCAGCCTGGACAGGGAGAGGGTCGCTTTCTTT. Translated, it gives CASLDRERVAFF.